This T cell receptor beta chain was recovered during a study of blood T cells in healthy people across ages (dated by TCRdb to 2015 to 2017). For the study in its entirety: In model experiments, template switching captured roughly one uniquely barcoded TCR beta cDNA molecule for every two T cells. To avoid experimental bias, donors of different ages were distributed randomly across sequencing lanes. To track age-related changes in TCR beta repertoire diversity, the study relied on deep sequencing normalized with unique cDNA molecular identifiers. The donors were split into four age groups: young (average 16 years), middle-aged (roughly 42), aged (about 62) and long-lived (approximately 80). For two donors (one aged 18 to 29 and one aged 80 or older), the study analyzed two additional independent replicas of 1 million unique cDNA reads from the same blood draw.

Trimming at the junction amounts to 3 bases on V and 10 bases on J, and the germline ends lie 13 bases apart. The CDR3 numbers 14 residues from cysteine through phenylalanine. Of the read, only the CDR3 DNA is kept; its 42 bases are in frame from base 1. CDR1 and CDR2 (MDHEN, SYDVKM) derive from the germline V gene. With respect to this clonotype: This receptor's antigen is unknown. No base quality values were provided; no much bigger clone lies one nucleotide off.

Systemically healthy Caucasian individuals from Russia, 39 in total and aged roughly 6 to 100 years, were included as donors. About 9.8 milliliters of peripheral blood were drawn from each donor into EDTA-treated Vacutainer tubes. PBMCs were isolated by Ficoll-Paque density-gradient centrifugation, with at least 6 million obtained per sample. Trizol reagent was used to extract total RNA from PBMCs, with at least 5 micrograms per sample. For every donor, flow cytometry on a PBMC aliquot measured the percentage of naive CD45RAhigh/CD27high T cells. What the authors observed across the whole study: Total diversity estimates from one million sequenced T cells were considered lower bounds and underestimates. Observed TCR beta diversity per million T cells fell roughly linearly with age, and a significant reduction was already apparent by age roughly 41. Donor CMV infection status was unknown, potentially confounding age-related changes in expanded clonotypes. Observed TCR beta diversity correlated strongly with the percentage of naive T cells measured by flow cytometry. Compared with the aged group, more naive CD4+ T cells, fewer expanded clones and increased TCR diversity were shown by the long-lived group, suggesting age selection. Because profiling used bulk unsorted PBMCs, naive and antigen-experienced compartments could not be compared conclusively.

The library was produced with 5' RACE. Reads for this sample came from an Illumina HiSeq 2500. A second 7 to 11 cycle PCR used a sample-barcoded 5' primer and a J-beta primer mix. Each TCR beta cDNA molecule received a unique molecular identifier from a template-switch 5' adaptor carrying 12 random nucleotides. Each sample yielded at least 2.5 million CDR3-containing paired-end reads. All of the RNA was converted into first-strand cDNA using the Mint cDNA synthesis kit, with a TRBC-specific oligonucleotide serving as the primer. Following uracil-DNA glycosylase treatment, all cDNA underwent a first 18-cycle PCR with the universal primers M1SS and BC2_uni_R. In the original analysis: Normalization of each sample was performed by random selection of 1 million high-quality reads, each carrying a distinct molecular identifier. Reads sharing molecular identifiers were discarded rather than binned into consensus sequences. MiTCR, run with a Q25 quality threshold and the strictest error-elimination algorithm, handled CDR3 identification, clonotype clustering and error correction. A nonparametric unseen species model using Euler transformation provided a lower-bound estimate of total TCR beta diversity. The raw public reads went through TCRdb reprocessing: fastp at Q25, MiXCR clone calling, in-frame beta chains kept. CDR3 protein duplicates are merged, each entry listing the most common genes and DNA. For this entry, the V and J calls and clone size follow TCRdb and not the study's own pipeline. In all, the sample holds hundreds of thousands of distinct CDR3 sequences, and 40% to 50% of those were seen once. The ten largest clones add up to about 30% of the sample.

This sequence uses TRBV28 and TRBJ1-6; there is no confident call for the D gene. This receptor was identified in a man at least 80 years old in good health. Sequencing input: blood. The nucleotide sequence reads as follows: TGTGCCAGCAGTTTTAGGAGGGATTCCTCACCCCTCCACTTT. Translated, this gives CASSFRRDSSPLHF.